Each of the 16 T cell receptor beta chains below was sequenced from the same sample in a study of regulatory T cells in long-lasting Graves disease. Time point here: newly diagnosed GD, antithyroid drugs for less than 3 months. Isolated PBMC RNA provided the starting material for the TCR library. Sequencing libraries for TCR beta were prepared with iRepertoire HTBI primers and Arm-PCR of CDR3 regions. From the multiplex PCR reads, TCRdb called clonotypes with MiXCR, one entry per CDR3 protein. The repertoire holds some 220,000 distinct CDR3 sequences, with roughly a fifth as singletons. The sample was also reused in another study, on T cells in Graves' hyperthyroidism and ophthalmopathy.

The material sequenced was peripheral blood mononuclear cells (PBMCs), taken at new diagnosis, from a patient treated with antithyroid drugs. The receptors shown here come from a woman between 25 and 40 years old with Graves disease.

This clonotype was recorded at least ten times. V is TRBV7-9 and J is TRBJ1-1; possibly TRBD1 for D (5 bases). The CDR3 has 15 residues. Germline loops: CDR1 SEHNR, CDR2 FQNEAQ (reference sequence). Trimming shortened V by 6 bases and J by 0 bases, and 14 bases separated the two germline ends. The CDR3 loop is CASSRRQTVNTEAFF. CDR3 bases: TGTGCCAGCAGTCGACGGCAGACAGTGAACACTGAAGCTTTCTTT.

The rearrangement joins TRBV18 to TRBJ1-1; a possible D gene is TRBD1 (5 bases). The CDR3 runs to 13 residues. V lost 6 bases and J lost 5, with 13 bases in between. Germline loops: CDR1 KGHSH, CDR2 LQKENI. CDR3 DNA: TGTGCCAGCTCCCTGGGGGACGGAACTGAAGCTTTCTTT. It codes for CASSLGDGTEAFF.

About this clonotype itself: A far larger clone is off by one base, so a read error is likely. CDR3 nucleotide sequence: TGTGCCAGCAGTGGAGCGAGGTGGAACACTGAAGCTTTCTTT. Residues: CASSGARWNTEAFF. V and J are TRBV6-2 or TRBV6-3 and TRBJ1-1; D is uncertain. CDR1 and CDR2 (germline): MNHEY, SVGEGT. The CDR3 consists of 14 residues. V lost 5 bases, J lost 1 base, and 11 bases lay in between.

This clonotype was observed many times. The chain joins TRBV10-3 to TRBJ2-7; 7 nucleotides align to TRBD1. The junction had 2 bases not matched to a gene; V was cut back by 4 bases and J by 5 bases. Looked up from germline, CDR1 is ENHRY and CDR2 is SYGVKD. This CDR3 region has 12 residues. The CDR3 coding sequence is TGTGCCATCAGTGGACAGGGAAACGAGCAGTACTTC. The encoded protein is CAISGQGNEQYF.

This clonotype was detected ten times or more. The chain carries TRBV20-1 and TRBJ2-7; the D gene is possibly TRBD2 (6 bases). Germline values: CDR1 DFQATT, CDR2 SNEGSKA (reference sequence). This CDR3 comprises 14 residues. V was pared by 6 bases and J by 0 bases, with 15 bases between. CDR3 region: CSAHRDSHSYEQYF. The CDR3 region has the DNA TGCAGTGCGCACCGGGACTCTCACTCCTACGAGCAGTACTTC.

Notes on this clonotype: A much larger clone lies a single base off, so this may be a read error. This rearrangement joins TRBV5-6 to TRBJ2-2; D may be TRBD2 (6 bases). This CDR3 is built from 15 residues. Germline V gene sequence: CDR1 SGHDT, CDR2 YYEEEE. The CDR3 is CASSLGPSDTGDLFF. The CDR3, as DNA: TGTGCCAGCAGCTTGGGACCTAGCGATACCGGGGATCTGTTTTTT.

The table lists this clonotype with a count of one. One end of the junction fails to match germline, which may point to a read error. The V gene is TRBV28, the J gene TRBJ2-3; TRBD2 matches at 10 bases. Germline lookup yields CDR1 MDHEN and CDR2 SYDVKM. CDR3 length: 15 residues. The CDR3 region has the DNA TGTGCCAGCAAGGAGCGGGGGGGCTCCACAGATACTCAGTGTTTT. It encodes CASKERGGSTDTQCF. Using reference TRBV28 and TRBJ2-3 for the parts outside the CDR3, the full variable domain is DVKVTQSSRYLVKRTGEKVFLECVQDMDHENMFWYRQDPGLGLRLIYFSYDVKMKEKGDIPEGYSVSREKKERFSLILESASTNQTSMYLCASKERGGSTDTQCFGPGTRLTVL.

This clonotype was observed many times. CDR3 nucleotides: TGTGCCAGCAGGGGGACAGGGGGGAGCTCTGAAGCTTTCTTT. It translates to CASRGTGGSSEAFF. The genes are TRBV2 and TRBJ1-1, with 11 bases matching TRBD1. V dropped 6 bases and J dropped 6; count of bases not matched to a gene: 6. Germline CDR1 reads SNHLY; CDR2 reads FYNNEI. This CDR3 has 14 amino acids.

This clonotype was counted ten times or more. This chain connects TRBV5-1 to TRBJ2-6; either TRBD1 or TRBD2 may supply D (6 bases each). Germline-derived CDR1 and CDR2 are SGHRS and YFSETQ. The CDR3 totals 19 residues. Trimming pared 4 bases from V and 1 base from J, leaving 21 bases between. This CDR3 reads CASSGVAGDSPSGANVLTF. In DNA form, the CDR3 reads TGCGCCAGCAGCGGCGTCGCAGGGGACTCGCCGTCTGGGGCCAACGTCCTGACTTTC. Drawing the rest from reference TRBV5-1 and TRBJ2-6, the complete variable domain is KAGVTQTPRYLIKTRGQQVTLSCSPISGHRSVSWYQQTPGQGLQFLFEYFSETQRNKGNFPGRFSGRQFSNSRSEMNVSTLELGDSALYLCASSGVAGDSPSGANVLTFGAGSRLTVL.

There are many counts of this clonotype. The chain joins TRBV10-3 to TRBJ1-3, with D uncertain. Germline values: CDR1 ENHRY, CDR2 SYGVKD. V lost 1 base to trimming and J lost 4 bases, with 5 bases between them. The CDR3 has 13 residues. The CDR3 is CAISELGGNTIYF. The CDR3 nucleotides are TGTGCCATCAGTGAGTTGGGAGGAAACACCATATATTTT.

This rearrangement joins TRBV2 to TRBJ2-2; 9 bases line up with TRBD2. CDR3 length: 14 residues. Germline trimming cut 10 bases from V and 2 bases from J; bases unmatched to any gene: 5. Germline V gene sequence: CDR1 SNHLY, CDR2 FYNNEI. DNA of the CDR3: TGTGCCACCAAGCGGGGGGCTAACACCGGGGAGCTGTTTTTT. It codes for CATKRGANTGELFF.

The J gene is TRBJ2-7, the V gene TRBV13, with TRBD1 as a possible D gene (5 bases). Between the trimmed V and J ends, which lost 0 bases and 3 bases, there was a span of 15 bases. The CDR3 length is 16 residues. CDR1 and CDR2 from the germline V gene are PRHDT and FYEKMQ (reference sequence). The CDR3 nucleotides read TGTGCCAGCAGCTTAGGGGTCAGGACACCAGGCTACGAGCAGTACTTC. This codes for CASSLGVRTPGYEQYF.

This clonotype was seen ten or more times. The V and J genes are TRBV4-2 and TRBJ1-1; TRBD1 agrees at 8 bases. This CDR3 comprises 14 residues. Trimming cost V 1 base and J 5 bases; bases outside gene matches: 3. From germline, CDR1 is LGHNA and CDR2 YNFKEQ. The CDR3 is CASSQGRQGTEAFF. DNA for the CDR3: TGTGCCAGCAGCCAAGGCCGACAGGGGACTGAAGCTTTCTTT.

This clonotype was recorded at least ten times. The chain links TRBV12-3 or TRBV12-4 to TRBJ2-2; no definite D call. The CDR3 sequence is 14 residues long. Trimming removed 2 bases at V and 1 base at J, with 5 bases between. The CDR3 reads CASSLKVNTGELFF. The CDR3 DNA reads TGTGCCAGCAGTTTAAAAGTGAACACCGGGGAGCTGTTTTTT.

This clonotype showed up many times. The chain employs TRBV6-5 and TRBJ1-5; D remains unclear. This CDR3 comprises 15 residues. CDR1 is MNHEY, CDR2 SVGAGI, per germline. V was clipped by 3 bases and J by 0 bases, with 9 bases between them. The CDR3 bases are TGTGCCAGCAGTTATACTCGGCTTAGCAATCAGCCCCAGCATTTT. Protein: CASSYTRLSNQPQHF.

The sample holds a few counts of this clonotype. A much larger clone sits a single nucleotide away, making a read error possible. The rearrangement joins TRBV12-3 or TRBV12-4 to TRBJ1-5; 9 bases fit TRBD1. This CDR3 has 15 residues. Unmatched junction bases numbered 13, after V lost 7 bases and J lost 9 bases. The CDR3 bases are TGTGCCAGCACTAATCCGGGACAGGGCATATCGCCCCAGCATTTT. Translating gives CASTNPGQGISPQHF.